This T cell receptor (beta chain) was identified in a study of somatic mutations in cytotoxic T cells in rheumatoid arthritis. The CDR3 totals 16 residues. Germline V gene sequence: CDR1 MNHNS, CDR2 SASEGT. After removal of 2 bases from V and 2 bases from J, the junction contained 9 bases not matched to a gene. Clones were sequenced by immunoSEQ multiplex PCR, and TCRdb holds only the in-frame ones, with some missing. The table records 20,000 to 25,000 clones, around 84% of them present only once. The sequence derives from a woman aged 45-65 years in good health. What was sequenced was CD8+ T cells sorted from blood. This chain joins TRBV6-1 and TRBJ2-7; 7 nucleotides line up with TRBD1. In DNA form, the CDR3 reads TGTGCCAGCAGTGAATGGCTGGGGCAGGGGGCCTACGAGCAGTACGTC. Protein: CASSEWLGQGAYEQYV.